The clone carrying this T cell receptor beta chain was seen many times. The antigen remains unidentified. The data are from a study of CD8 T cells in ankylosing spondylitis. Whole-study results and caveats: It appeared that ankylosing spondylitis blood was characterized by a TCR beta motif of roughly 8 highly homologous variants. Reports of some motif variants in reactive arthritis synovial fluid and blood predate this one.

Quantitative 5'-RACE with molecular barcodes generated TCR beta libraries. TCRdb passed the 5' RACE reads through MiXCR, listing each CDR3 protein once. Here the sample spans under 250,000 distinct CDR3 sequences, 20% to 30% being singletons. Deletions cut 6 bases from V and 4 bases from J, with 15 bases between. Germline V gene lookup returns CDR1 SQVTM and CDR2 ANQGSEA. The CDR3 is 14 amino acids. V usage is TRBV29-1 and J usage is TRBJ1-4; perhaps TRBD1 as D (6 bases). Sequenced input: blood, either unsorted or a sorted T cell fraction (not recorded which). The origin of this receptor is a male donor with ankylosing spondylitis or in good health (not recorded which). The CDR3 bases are TGCAGCGTAAAATTCCGGGACAATAATGAAAAACTGTTTTTT. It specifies CSVKFRDNNEKLFF.